This T cell receptor (beta chain) originates from a study of cytomegalovirus exposure and HLA in healthy donors (dated by TCRdb to the late 2010s). In the study overall: According to a later analysis, one platform produced both the roughly 120 validation repertoires and the approximately 600 repertoires of the first cohort. The study aimed to test whether cataloging public T cell receptors could reveal signatures of past pathogen exposure. Besides the first cohort of 666 subjects, a separate validation cohort made up of 95 to 150 different subjects was used. To predict cytomegalovirus infection status, the study brought together high-throughput TCR immunosequencing, statistical association of individual TCRs with disease status, and machine learning.

Comment on this clone: The antigen this receptor binds is unknown. No base-level quality is on record; no much larger clone is a single base apart.

Libraries were prepared through the immunoSEQ multiplex PCR assay. The paper's data handling went like this. A statistical classification framework was developed to diagnose cytomegalovirus status using the catalog of TCR beta chain sequences. Imported from immuneACCESS, the table was reduced by TCRdb to in-frame sequences with V and J called. These copies leave out some clones; in studies compared against another copy, an unresolved V gene accounts for under half, and the cause of the remainder is not known. For V, J and clone size, that table is used; D and trimming come from the DNA. In all, the sample holds about 330,000 clones, and roughly 90% of those were seen once. The ten biggest clones cover about 0.8% of the sample. Overall results and qualifications from the work: The study gave a list of about 160 TCR beta chains associated with cytomegalovirus. Cytomegalovirus status was reported to be diagnosed by the classifier with high specificity and sensitivity in both the original and validation cohorts. While some public TCRs were present in many individuals, most TCR sequences turned up only very rarely across donors. A later analysis lacked HLA typing for the validation cohort, so it scored co-occurrence in that cohort across all 120 or so repertoires. A later analysis found that TCRs clustered in the first cohort also tended to co-occur in the 120 validation repertoires, with approximately 94% of cluster scores above 0. It was suggested by the authors that the approach could potentially be generalized to other disease states and immunological phenotypes. In vitro tests confirmed that three of the cytomegalovirus-associated TCR beta chains recognize cytomegalovirus antigens.

The donors were included in the validation cohort of 90 to 150 subjects, a group kept apart from the roughly 690-subject first cohort. V was cut back by 3 bases and J by 6 bases, leaving a gap of 8 bases between them. Including cysteine and phenylalanine, the CDR3 has 11 amino acids. The read is trimmed to its CDR3 DNA, 33 bases read in frame from base 1. For CDR1 and CDR2, the germline V gene (reference sequence) lists DFQATT and SNEGSKA. The chain is made from TRBV20-1 and TRBJ1-2, and perhaps TRBD1 as D gene, on 5 matching bases. The sequencing input was PBMCs. The receptor's source is a woman under 30 in good health and CMV-seronegative. The sequenced DNA is TGCAGTGCTAGGGCAGGGCATGGCTACACCTTC. Its translation reads: CSARAGHGYTF.